Shown below are 17 T cell receptor beta chains from a single sample sequenced in a study of T cell clones after liver transplantation. Sequencing used immunoSEQ multiplex PCR; TCRdb keeps in-frame clones, though not all of them. The repertoire includes about 75,000 clones, roughly nine tenths of them detected once, and 2% to 3% sits in the top ten. Here the sequenced sample was CD4+ T cells from blood, taken before liver transplant. These TCRs come from a human donor who received a liver transplant.

CDR3 amino acids: CASSQEGGLAGANTGELFF. CDR3 nucleotides: TGCGCCAGCAGCCAAGAGGGGGGTCTAGCGGGCGCGAACACCGGGGAGCTGTTTTTT. This chain connects TRBV4-3 to TRBJ2-2, with 8 nucleotides matching TRBD2. With V trimmed by 0 bases and J by 0 bases, 9 bases remained unmatched. The CDR3 covers 19 residues. Germline V gene sequence: CDR1 LGHNA, CDR2 YSLEER.

This sequence joins TRBV7-2 and TRBJ1-2; D is uncertain. The CDR3 is 14 residues long. The ends were cut back, 3 bases at V and 7 bases at J, with 15 bases in the middle. Germline V gene data show CDR1 as SGHTA and CDR2 as FQGNSA. The CDR3 DNA sequence: TGTGCCAGCAGCTTGGACGCCGGAGGTAGTGGCTACACCTTC. Translation: CASSLDAGGSGYTF.

V and J are TRBV12-5 and TRBJ2-2; 9 bases match TRBD1. This CDR3 comprises 15 residues. The germline V gene encodes CDR1 LGHNT and CDR2 FRNRAP. Trimming at V came to 0 bases and at J to 5 bases, leaving 1 base not matched to a gene. The CDR3 DNA is TGTGCTAGTGGTTTGGTAGGGACAGGGACCGGGGAGCTGTTTTTT. As protein: CASGLVGTGTGELFF.

The V gene is TRBV10-3, the J gene TRBJ2-5; 8 bases align to TRBD1. This CDR3 is 13 amino acids long. CDR1 and CDR2 (germline): ENHRY, SYGVKD. J gave up 4 bases and V 9 bases, and 7 bases lay outside the gene matches. CDR3 loop: CAIGQGLGETQYF. CDR3 DNA: TGTGCCATAGGACAGGGCTTAGGAGAGACCCAGTACTTC.

This clone has a handful of counts. The chain couples TRBV7-2 to TRBJ1-1; no definite D call. V lost 4 bases and J lost 2, with 8 bases in between. CDR1 SGHTA and CDR2 FQGNSA come from the germline V gene. This CDR3 has 13 amino acids. The CDR3 DNA follows: TGTGCCAGCAGCTCTCAGAAAAACACTGAAGCTTTCTTT. Encoded protein: CASSSQKNTEAFF. The variable domain in full, completed from reference TRBV7-2 and TRBJ1-1, reads GAGVSQSPSNKVTEKGKDVELRCDPISGHTALYWYRQSLGQGLEFLIYFQGNSAPDKSGLPSDRFSAERTGGSVSTLTIQRTQQEDSAVYLCASSSQKNTEAFFGQGTRLTVV.

The V gene is TRBV29-1, the J gene TRBJ1-1, with 8 nucleotides matching TRBD1. CDR3 length: 14 residues. V was clipped by 6 bases and J by 5 bases; unmatched bases: 11. In germline, CDR1 is SQVTM, CDR2 ANQGSEA. CDR3 loop: CSVSLTGGETEAFF. The CDR3 DNA reads as TGCAGCGTGAGCCTCACAGGGGGAGAAACTGAAGCTTTCTTT.

The genes are TRBV27 and TRBJ2-4; D perhaps matches TRBD2 (7 bases). The length of the CDR3 is 17 residues. The germline V gene encodes CDR1 MNHEY and CDR2 SMNVEV (reference sequence). V lost 2 bases and J lost 0, with 14 bases in between. CDR3 bases: TGTGCCAGCAGTTTAGGGGGGGCGGGTCTAGCCAAAAACATTCAGTACTTC. It codes for CASSLGGAGLAKNIQYF.

V usage is TRBV7-9 and J usage is TRBJ1-1; D gene unclear. This CDR3 has 14 residues. Germline CDR1 and CDR2: SEHNR and FQNEAQ (reference sequence). V was shortened by 1 base and J by 3 bases, with 9 bases between the two germline ends. The CDR3 reads CASSLEGTDTEAFF. The CDR3 bases are TGTGCCAGCAGCTTAGAGGGCACTGACACTGAAGCTTTCTTT.

This clone came up once. The chain combines TRBV6-1 with TRBJ1-4, with D maybe TRBD1 (5 bases). With 7 bases removed from V and 8 bases from J, the gap between germline ends came to 17 bases. CDR1 is MNHNS, CDR2 SASEGT, per germline. The CDR3 is 14 amino acids. CDR3 in amino acids: CASITPARDEKLFF. In DNA, the CDR3 is TGTGCCAGCATTACACCCGCTAGGGACGAAAAACTGTTTTTT.

The rearrangement uses TRBV14 and TRBJ2-2; TRBD2 agrees at 8 bases. The length of the CDR3 is 18 residues. V gave up 0 bases and J gave up 1 base; unmatched junction bases: 7. Germline values: CDR1 SGHDN, CDR2 FVKESK. The CDR3, as DNA: TGTGCCAGCAGCCAAGAGGTTGGGCTAGCGGGGAACACCGGGGAGCTGTTTTTT. It encodes CASSQEVGLAGNTGELFF.

The chain carries TRBV27 and TRBJ1-2, with 7 bases fitting TRBD1. Germline-derived CDR1 and CDR2 are MNHEY and SMNVEV (reference sequence). The CDR3 runs 15 residues. The V and J ends lost 6 bases and 6 bases, in that order; junction bases with no gene match: 13. In nucleotides, the CDR3 is TGTGCCAGCAGCTATCTCGGAGGGGGCTCAGATGGCTACACCTTC. As protein: CASSYLGGGSDGYTF.

This chain's CDR3 is CSVDWGLDEQYF. CDR3 nucleotides: TGCAGCGTTGATTGGGGGTTGGACGAGCAGTACTTC. The chain employs TRBV29-1 and TRBJ2-7, with D tentatively TRBD1 or TRBD2 (5 bases each). V gave up 3 bases and J gave up 5 bases, with 11 bases separating them. This CDR3 has 12 residues. The germline gives CDR1 SQVTM, CDR2 ANQGSEA.

The chain links TRBV28 to TRBJ1-5, with D unclear. V lost 6 bases to trimming and J lost 6 bases, with 18 bases between them. Germline V gene data show CDR1 as MDHEN and CDR2 as SYDVKM. This CDR3 is built from 15 residues. CDR3 loop: CASSPDTGFSQPQHF. CDR3 DNA: TGTGCCAGCAGCCCCGACACGGGTTTCAGTCAGCCCCAGCATTTT.

J is TRBJ1-1 and V is TRBV7-9; the D is unclear. The CDR3 runs 15 residues. V lost 4 bases and J lost 7, with 19 bases in between. Germline CDR1 reads SEHNR; CDR2 reads FQNEAQ (reference sequence). The CDR3 loop is CASSSWEGGFFEAFF. For the CDR3, the DNA is TGTGCCAGCAGCTCCTGGGAGGGCGGGTTTTTTGAAGCTTTCTTT.

The rearrangement links TRBV2 to TRBJ2-1; no clear D. Germline V lookup: CDR1 SNHLY, CDR2 FYNNEI. The V end lost 3 bases, the J end lost 3 bases, and 0 bases lay between the germline ends. This CDR3 region has 11 residues. Written as DNA, the CDR3 is TGTGCCAGCAGTGACTACAATGAGCAGTTCTTC. It translates to CASSDYNEQFF.

The J gene is TRBJ2-5, the V gene TRBV28; no clear D. V lost 3 bases to trimming and J lost 3 bases, with 11 bases between them. The germline CDR1 and CDR2 sequences are MDHEN and SYDVKM. CDR3 length: 14 amino acids. Here the CDR3 DNA reads TGTGCCAGCAGTTTTAGACAACCAAAAGAGACCCAGTACTTC. Protein: CASSFRQPKETQYF.

This chain uses TRBV28 with TRBJ2-7, with 9 bases aligning to TRBD2. This CDR3 comprises 14 residues. V gave up 6 bases and J gave up 2 bases; unmatched junction bases: 5. Germline V gene data show CDR1 as MDHEN and CDR2 as SYDVKM. CDR3 protein: CASSIAGVPYEQYF. DNA of the CDR3: TGTGCCAGCAGCATAGCGGGAGTACCCTACGAGCAGTACTTC.